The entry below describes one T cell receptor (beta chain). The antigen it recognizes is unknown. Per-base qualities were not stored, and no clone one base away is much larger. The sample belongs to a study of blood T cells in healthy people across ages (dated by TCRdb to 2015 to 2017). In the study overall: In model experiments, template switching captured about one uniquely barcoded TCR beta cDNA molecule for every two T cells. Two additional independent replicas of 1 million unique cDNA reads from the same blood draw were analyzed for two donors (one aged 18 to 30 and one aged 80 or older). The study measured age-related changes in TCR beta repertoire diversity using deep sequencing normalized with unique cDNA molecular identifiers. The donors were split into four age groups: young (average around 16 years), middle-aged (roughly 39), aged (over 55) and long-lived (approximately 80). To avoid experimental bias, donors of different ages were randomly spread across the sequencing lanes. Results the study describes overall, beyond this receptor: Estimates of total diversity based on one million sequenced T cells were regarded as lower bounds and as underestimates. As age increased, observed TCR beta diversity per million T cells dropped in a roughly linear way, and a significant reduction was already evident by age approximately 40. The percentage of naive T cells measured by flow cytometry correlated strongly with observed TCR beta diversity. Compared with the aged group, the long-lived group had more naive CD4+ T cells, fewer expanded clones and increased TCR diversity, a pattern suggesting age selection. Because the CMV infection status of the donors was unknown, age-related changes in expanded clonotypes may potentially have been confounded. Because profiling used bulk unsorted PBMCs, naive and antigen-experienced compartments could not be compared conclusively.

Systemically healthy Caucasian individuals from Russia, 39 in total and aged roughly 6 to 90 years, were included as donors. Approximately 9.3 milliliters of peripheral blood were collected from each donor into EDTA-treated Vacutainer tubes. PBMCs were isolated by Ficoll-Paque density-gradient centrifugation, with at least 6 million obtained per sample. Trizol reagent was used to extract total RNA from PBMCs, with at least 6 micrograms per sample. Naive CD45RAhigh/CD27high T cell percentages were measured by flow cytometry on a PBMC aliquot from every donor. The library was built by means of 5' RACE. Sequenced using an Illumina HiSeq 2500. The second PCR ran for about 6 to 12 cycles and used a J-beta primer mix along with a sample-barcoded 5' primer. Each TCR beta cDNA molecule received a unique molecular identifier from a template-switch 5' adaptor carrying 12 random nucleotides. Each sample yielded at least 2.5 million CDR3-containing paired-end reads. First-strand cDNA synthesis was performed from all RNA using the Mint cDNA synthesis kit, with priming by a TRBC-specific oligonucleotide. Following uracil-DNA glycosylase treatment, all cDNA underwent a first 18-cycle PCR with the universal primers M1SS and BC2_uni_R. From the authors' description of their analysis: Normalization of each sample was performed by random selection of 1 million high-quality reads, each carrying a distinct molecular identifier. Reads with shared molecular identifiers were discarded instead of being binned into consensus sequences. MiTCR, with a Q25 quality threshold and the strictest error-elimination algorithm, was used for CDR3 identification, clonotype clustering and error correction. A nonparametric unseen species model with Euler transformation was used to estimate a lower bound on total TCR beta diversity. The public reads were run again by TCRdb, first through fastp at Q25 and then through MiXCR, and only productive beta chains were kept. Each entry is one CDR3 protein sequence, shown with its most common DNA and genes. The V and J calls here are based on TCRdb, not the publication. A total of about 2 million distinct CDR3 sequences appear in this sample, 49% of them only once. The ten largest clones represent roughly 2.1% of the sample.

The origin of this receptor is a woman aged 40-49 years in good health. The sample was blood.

The CDR3 is CASRRGALLAETQYF. The base sequence is TGTGCCAGCAGACGGGGGGCGCTACTCGCAGAGACCCAGTACTTC. The chain uses TRBV27 and TRBJ2-5, and possibly TRBD2, on 7 matching bases. Inclusive of the bounding cysteine and phenylalanine, the CDR3 is 15 residues long. The retained sequence is limited to the CDR3, 45 bases, with the frame set at the first base. V is reduced by 6 bases and J by 4 bases, leaving a spacing of 18 bases between them. The germline V gene (reference sequence) provides CDR1 MNHEY and CDR2 SMNVEV.